This entry lists 30 T cell receptor beta chains sequenced from one sample in a study of blood T cell repertoires in COVID-19. The data were produced by immunoSEQ multiplex PCR, yet TCRdb's version contains in-frame clones alone and is incomplete. The table shows approximately 230,000 clones, with about 85% occurring only once. Sequenced input: PBMCs or T cells enriched from blood (not recorded which). The receptors come from a woman in her 30s with acute COVID-19.

The chain carries TRBV6-5 and TRBJ2-7, with TRBD2 matching 8 bases. The germline V gene encodes CDR1 MNHEY and CDR2 SVGAGI. The CDR3 loop spans 16 amino acids. With 0 bases clipped from V and 3 bases from J, the junction kept 7 bases outside the gene matches. DNA of the CDR3: TGTGCCAGCAGTTACTCAGGGGTAGCGGGAAACTACGAGCAGTACTTC. Translating gives CASSYSGVAGNYEQYF.

The V call is TRBV5-1, the J call TRBJ1-1; 11 bases fit TRBD1. The CDR3 covers 15 residues. The ends lost 4 bases at V and 1 base at J; junction bases unmatched: 3. CDR1 and CDR2 (germline): SGHRS, YFSETQ. The CDR3 loop reads CASSRGTGGNTEAFF. CDR3 in DNA: TGCGCCAGCAGCCGGGGGACAGGGGGGAACACTGAAGCTTTCTTT.

The CDR3 spells CASSKTGGDEQYF. CDR3 DNA: TGTGCCAGCAGTAAAACAGGCGGCGACGAGCAGTACTTC. This chain links TRBV7-3 with TRBJ2-7, with TRBD1 as a possible D gene (5 bases). Germline CDR1 and CDR2: SGHTA and FQGTGA. The V and J ends lost 6 bases and 5 bases respectively, with 14 bases between them. The CDR3 covers 13 residues.

This rearrangement joins TRBV5-6 to TRBJ2-2; 7 bases map to TRBD2. This CDR3 region has 16 residues. CDR1 SGHDT and CDR2 YYEEEE come from the germline V gene. V was pared by 2 bases and J by 3 bases, with 7 bases of the junction left unmatched. This CDR3 reads CASSFPPGRDTGELFF. The CDR3 DNA reads TGTGCCAGCAGCTTTCCCCCAGGGAGGGACACCGGGGAGCTGTTTTTT.

V usage is TRBV11-2 and J usage is TRBJ2-7, with a possible D match to TRBD1 (5 bases). Germline CDR1 is SGHAT and CDR2 is FQNNGV. The CDR3 length is 10 residues. The CDR3 DNA sequence: TGTGTGGTCGACAGCTACGAGCAGTACTTC. This codes for CVVDSYEQYF.

The chain recombines TRBV7-3 with TRBJ2-7, with TRBD2 matching over 7 bases. Germline values: CDR1 SGHTA, CDR2 FQGTGA. With 5 bases clipped from V and 2 bases from J, the junction kept 9 bases outside the gene matches. The CDR3 is 15 residues long. For the CDR3, the DNA is TGTGCCAGCAGCCTTTCGGACGGACTAGCCTACGAGCAGTACTTC. This codes for CASSLSDGLAYEQYF.

This clone was observed once. The chain recombines TRBV7-2 with TRBJ2-1, with a tentative D call TRBD2 (6 bases). Germline V gene data show CDR1 as SGHTA and CDR2 as FQGNSA. Trimming took 1 base from V and 0 from J, leaving 10 bases between them. The CDR3 has 16 residues. CDR3 residues: CASSLVAASSYNEQFF. The CDR3 nucleotides are TGTGCCAGCAGCTTAGTAGCGGCCAGCTCCTACAATGAGCAGTTCTTC.

This clone was counted a few times. The rearrangement uses TRBV18 and TRBJ2-1; TRBD2 matches at 12 bases. The CDR3 runs 15 residues. With 3 bases clipped from V and 9 bases from J, the junction kept 6 bases outside the gene matches. From germline, CDR1 is KGHSH and CDR2 LQKENI. CDR3 sequence reads: CASSPRTSGTGEQFF. The CDR3 DNA reads as TGTGCCAGCTCACCGCGGACTAGCGGGACGGGTGAGCAGTTCTTC.

This rearrangement joins TRBV7-9 to TRBJ2-3; 8 bases are shared with TRBD1. Germline-derived CDR1 and CDR2 are SEHNR and FQNEAQ (reference sequence). There are 15 residues in the CDR3. The J segment lost 5 bases and the V segment lost 5 bases, leaving 9 bases of the junction unmatched. CDR3 protein: CASSPWTGTIDTQYF. CDR3 DNA: TGTGCCAGCAGCCCATGGACAGGGACGATAGATACGCAGTATTTT.

The V and J genes are TRBV6-5 and TRBJ2-7, with D tentatively TRBD1 (5 bases). The V end was cut by 6 bases, the J end by 4 bases, with 19 bases between. The CDR3 has 15 amino acids. Germline lookup yields CDR1 MNHEY and CDR2 SVGAGI. CDR3 nucleotide sequence: TGTGCCAGCAGGCCTAAAACAGGAAACCAATACGAGCAGTACTTC. Its protein is CASRPKTGNQYEQYF.

This chain joins TRBV6-5 and TRBJ1-1, with D unclear. CDR3 length: 14 residues. Between the trimmed V and J ends, which lost 0 bases and 0 bases, there was a span of 5 bases. The V gene's germline CDR1 is MNHEY and CDR2 SVGAGI. For the CDR3, the DNA is TGTGCCAGCAGTTACTCAGAGCTGAACACTGAAGCTTTCTTT. Its protein product is CASSYSELNTEAFF.

J is TRBJ2-7 and V is TRBV6-5; TRBD1 matches at 9 bases. The V segment lost 5 bases and the J segment 3 bases; nucleotides outside the gene matches: 8. The CDR3 sequence is 15 residues long. Germline values: CDR1 MNHEY, CDR2 SVGAGI. The chain's CDR3 is CASSRPGQGIYEQYF. The CDR3 nucleotides are TGTGCCAGCAGTCGTCCGGGACAGGGTATCTACGAGCAGTACTTC.

This clone was observed once. The gene calls are TRBV3-1 (or the pseudogene TRBV3-2) and TRBJ2-7; D possibly corresponds to TRBD2 (6 bases). The germline gives CDR1 LGHDT, CDR2 YNNKEL (reference sequence). V was cut by 3 bases and J by 0 bases, with 21 bases left in between. The CDR3 sequence is 18 residues long. The CDR3 protein is CASSQFGFLGRNSYEQYF. DNA of the CDR3: TGTGCCAGCAGCCAGTTTGGTTTCCTTGGGAGGAACTCCTACGAGCAGTACTTC.

V gene TRBV2 combines with J gene TRBJ2-7; 9 nucleotides line up with TRBD2. The CDR3 has 14 amino acids. Looked up from germline, CDR1 is SNHLY and CDR2 is FYNNEI. J gave up 7 bases and V 5 bases, and 9 bases lay outside the gene matches. CDR3 sequence reads: CASSPLAGLGEQYF. The CDR3 region has the DNA TGTGCCAGCAGTCCGCTAGCGGGACTGGGGGAGCAGTACTTC.

CDR3 sequence: CATSSRGTETQYF. The CDR3 nucleotides are TGTGCCACCAGCTCTAGGGGGACGGAGACCCAGTACTTC. This rearrangement joins TRBV15 to TRBJ2-5, with a tentative D call TRBD1 (6 bases). Germline values: CDR1 LNHNV, CDR2 YYDKDF (reference sequence). V lost 5 bases and J 5 bases, leaving 12 bases between the germline ends. The CDR3 is 13 residues long.

The table lists this clone with a few counts. The chain employs TRBV2 and TRBJ1-4; unclear D gene. Germline V gives CDR1 SNHLY, CDR2 FYNNEI. This CDR3 contains 12 residues. The ends were cut back, 5 bases at V and 13 bases at J, with 14 bases in the middle. In nucleotides, the CDR3 is TGTGCCAGCAGTTCTGCGGCCCTGAGACTGTTTTTT. The encoded protein is CASSSAALRLFF.

The J gene is TRBJ2-2, the V gene TRBV7-2, with D possibly being TRBD2 (6 bases). Trimming took off 2 bases at V and 2 bases at J, with 12 bases between the two ends. The CDR3 loop spans 16 amino acids. Germline CDR1 and CDR2: SGHTA and FQGNSA. The CDR3 sequence: CASSLFGSGNTGELFF. In nucleotides, the CDR3 is TGTGCCAGCAGCTTATTCGGTAGCGGTAACACCGGGGAGCTGTTTTTT.

The chain combines TRBV6-4 with TRBJ1-2, with 7 positions matching TRBD1. In germline, CDR1 is MRHNA, CDR2 SNTAGT. The J segment lost 8 bases and the V segment lost 3 bases, leaving 12 bases of the junction unmatched. This CDR3 region has 15 residues. DNA for the CDR3: TGTGCCAGCAGTGAAATGGGCGGACAGGCCCACGGCTACACCTTC. Encoded protein: CASSEMGGQAHGYTF.

J is TRBJ2-2 and V is TRBV4-1; TRBD1 matches 10 bases. The CDR3 spans 16 residues. V lost 6 bases, J lost 0 bases, and 4 bases stayed unmatched. In germline, CDR1 is MGHRA, CDR2 YSYEKL. The CDR3 is CASSMGQGSNTGELFF. The CDR3, as DNA: TGCGCCAGCAGTATGGGACAGGGGTCGAACACCGGGGAGCTGTTTTTT.

The V and J genes are TRBV28 and TRBJ1-2; D may be TRBD1 (6 bases). The germline gives CDR1 MDHEN, CDR2 SYDVKM. The CDR3 consists of 14 residues. The ends were cut back, 4 bases at V and 4 bases at J, with 13 bases in the middle. In DNA form, the CDR3 reads TGTGCCAGCAGTTCAGGACAGAACATCTATGGCTACACCTTC. Its protein product is CASSSGQNIYGYTF.

This chain connects TRBV5-1 to TRBJ1-1; D might be TRBD1 (6 bases). The V gene lost 2 bases and the J gene lost 4 bases, with 15 bases spanning the gap. The CDR3 length is 15 residues. Germline values: CDR1 SGHRS, CDR2 YFSETQ. CDR3 loop: CASSFNEGVGTEAFF. For the CDR3, the DNA is TGCGCCAGCAGCTTTAACGAGGGGGTGGGCACTGAAGCTTTCTTT.

The rearrangement uses TRBV9 and TRBJ2-1; TRBD2 matches at 10 bases. This CDR3 contains 14 residues. The ends lost 3 bases at V and 8 bases at J; junction bases unmatched: 5. Germline V CDR1 and CDR2: SGDLS, YYNGEE. CDR3 amino acids: CASSGGSGGDEQFF. In DNA, the CDR3 is TGTGCCAGCAGCGGAGGAAGCGGGGGGGATGAGCAGTTCTTC.

This clone was seen once. The chain is built from TRBV29-1 and TRBJ1-1, with TRBD1 identical over 7 bases. The V and J ends lost 7 bases and 11 bases, in that order; junction bases with no gene match: 7. This CDR3 is built from 10 residues. Per the germline V gene, CDR1 is SQVTM and CDR2 is ANQGSEA. The CDR3 sequence: CSGTQGEAFF. CDR3 nucleotides: TGCAGCGGCACCCAGGGGGAGGCTTTCTTT.

The chain links TRBV19 to TRBJ2-7; D uncertain. The CDR3 length is 13 residues. V lost 3 bases to trimming and J lost 5 bases, with 11 bases between them. Germline values: CDR1 LNHDA, CDR2 SQIVND (reference sequence). The CDR3 coding sequence is TGTGCCAGTAGTATCCTCCGCGGAGACGAGCAGTACTTC. This codes for CASSILRGDEQYF. The entire variable domain, with the rest obtained from reference TRBV19 and TRBJ2-7, is as follows: DGGITQSPKYLFRKEGQNVTLSCEQNLNHDAMYWYRQDPGQGLRLIYYSQIVNDFQKGDIAEGYSVSREKKESFPLTVTSAQKNPTAFYLCASSILRGDEQYFGPGTRLTVT.

This clone is classed as medium-sized. V is TRBV29-1 and J is TRBJ2-7, with TRBD1 matching over 7 bases. The CDR3 sequence is 14 residues long. V gave up 4 bases and J gave up 3 bases; unmatched junction bases: 9. Per the germline V gene, CDR1 is SQVTM and CDR2 is ANQGSEA. For the CDR3, the DNA is TGCAGCGTTGTGGGATACAGGGGATTCTACGAGCAGTACTTC. Translated: CSVVGYRGFYEQYF.

The genes are TRBV29-1 and TRBJ1-2, with 7 bases fitting TRBD1. Germline CDR1 reads SQVTM; CDR2 reads ANQGSEA. The CDR3 has 12 residues. With 4 bases clipped from V and 5 bases from J, the junction kept 4 bases outside the gene matches. CDR3 bases: TGCAGCGTTGGCAGGGGGAATTATGGCTACACCTTC. This sequence encodes CSVGRGNYGYTF.

The rearrangement joins TRBV6-5 to TRBJ1-6; no definite D call. Trimming removed 2 bases at V and 9 bases at J, with 8 bases between. This CDR3 has 13 residues. Germline assignment: CDR1 MNHEY and CDR2 SVGAGI. CDR3 protein: CASSYRAGSPLHF. CDR3 DNA sequence: TGTGCCAGCAGTTACCGGGCGGGTTCACCCCTCCACTTT.

V and J are TRBV2 and TRBJ1-4, with D possibly TRBD1 on 6 matching bases. Germline CDR1 reads SNHLY; CDR2 reads FYNNEI. CDR3 length: 15 amino acids. V was shortened by 6 bases and J by 0 bases, with 11 bases between the two germline ends. The CDR3 here is CASSIRGATNEKLFF. CDR3 sequence (DNA): TGTGCCAGCAGCATCAGGGGCGCAACTAATGAAAAACTGTTTTTT.

The chain couples TRBV3-1 (or the pseudogene TRBV3-2) to TRBJ2-5; 11 bases agree with TRBD2. The CDR3 spans 15 residues. Trimming at V came to 7 bases and at J to 5 bases, leaving 9 bases not matched to a gene. Looked up from germline, CDR1 is LGHDT and CDR2 is YNNKEL (reference sequence). CDR3 sequence (DNA): TGTGCCAGCAAACTAGCGGGGGATCGGAAGGAGACCCAGTACTTC. Translating gives CASKLAGDRKETQYF.

This chain joins TRBV28 and TRBJ2-6, with D uncertain. Trimming left V 6 bases short and J 0 bases short, with 18 bases between. This CDR3 comprises 18 residues. CDR1 and CDR2 from the germline V gene are MDHEN and SYDVKM. CDR3 residues: CASSDWSRDSSGANVLTF. In DNA form, the CDR3 reads TGTGCCAGCAGCGACTGGAGCAGAGATAGCTCTGGGGCCAACGTCCTGACTTTC.